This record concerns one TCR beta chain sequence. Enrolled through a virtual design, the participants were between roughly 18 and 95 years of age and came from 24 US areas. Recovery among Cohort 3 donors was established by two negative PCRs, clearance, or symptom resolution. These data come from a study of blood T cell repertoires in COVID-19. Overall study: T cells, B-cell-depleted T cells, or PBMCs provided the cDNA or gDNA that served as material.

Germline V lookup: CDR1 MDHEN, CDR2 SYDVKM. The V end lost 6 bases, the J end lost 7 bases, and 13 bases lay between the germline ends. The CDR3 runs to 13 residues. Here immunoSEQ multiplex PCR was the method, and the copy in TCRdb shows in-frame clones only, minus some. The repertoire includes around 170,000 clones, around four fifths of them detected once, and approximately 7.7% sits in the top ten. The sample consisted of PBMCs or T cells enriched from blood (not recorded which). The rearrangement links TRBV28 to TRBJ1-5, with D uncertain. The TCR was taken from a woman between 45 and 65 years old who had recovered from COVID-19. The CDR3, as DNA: TGTGCCAGCAGGTGGACTGTCGGCCAGCCCCAGCATTTT. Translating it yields CASRWTVGQPQHF.